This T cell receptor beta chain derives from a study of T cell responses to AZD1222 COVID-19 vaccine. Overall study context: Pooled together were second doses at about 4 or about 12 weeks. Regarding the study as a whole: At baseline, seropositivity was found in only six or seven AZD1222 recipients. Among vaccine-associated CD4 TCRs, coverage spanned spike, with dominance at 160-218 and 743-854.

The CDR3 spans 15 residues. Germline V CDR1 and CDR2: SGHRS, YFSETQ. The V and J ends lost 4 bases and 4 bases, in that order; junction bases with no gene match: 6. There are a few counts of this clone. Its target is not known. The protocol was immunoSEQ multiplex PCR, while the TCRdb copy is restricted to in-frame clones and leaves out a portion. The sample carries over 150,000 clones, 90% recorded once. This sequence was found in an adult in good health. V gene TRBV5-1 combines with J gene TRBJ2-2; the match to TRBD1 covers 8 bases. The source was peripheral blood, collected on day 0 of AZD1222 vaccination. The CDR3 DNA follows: TGCGCCAGCAGCCGGACAGGGCTAGGCACCGGGGAGCTGTTTTTT. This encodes CASSRTGLGTGELFF.